The 21 T cell receptor beta chains below come from one sample, sequenced in a study of Ad26.COV2.S vaccination and SARS-CoV-2 variants. This sample's treatment: some 20 received Ad26.COV2.S at low or high dose, single or two shots; several received placebo; per-sample allocation not given. Day 63 following the first vaccine or placebo injection was when the samples were taken. Sequencing used immunoSEQ multiplex PCR; TCRdb keeps in-frame clones, though not all of them. The sample lists roughly 420,000 clones, roughly 89% occurring once. The sequences come from peripheral blood, collected in a trial of Ad26.COV2.S vaccine versus placebo. The receptors originated from a person between 18 and 65 years old who received the Ad26.COV2.S COVID-19 vaccine or a placebo.

A single count supports this clone. This sequence joins TRBV28 and TRBJ2-1, with 7 bases identical to TRBD1. Per germline, CDR1 MDHEN and CDR2 SYDVKM. Germline trimming cut 1 base from V and 6 bases from J; bases unmatched to any gene: 3. The CDR3 sequence is 14 residues long. DNA of the CDR3: TGTGCCAGCAGTTTATCGGGGACAGCCAATGAGCAGTTCTTC. Amino acid sequence: CASSLSGTANEQFF.

This rearrangement joins TRBV4-1 to TRBJ1-2, with D uncertain. This CDR3 has 15 residues. In germline, CDR1 is MGHRA, CDR2 YSYEKL. The germline V and J ends were trimmed by 4 bases and 4 bases, with 16 bases remaining between them. The CDR3 region is CASSLKPRDFYGYTF. The CDR3 DNA reads TGCGCCAGCAGCCTCAAGCCGAGGGATTTCTATGGCTACACCTTC.

The CDR3 DNA is TGTGCCAGCAGCTACTCCGGGACAGACAATCAGCCCCAGCATTTT. Protein product: CASSYSGTDNQPQHF. The genes are TRBV3-1 (or the pseudogene TRBV3-2) and TRBJ1-5; 7 bases agree with TRBD1. The CDR3 runs 15 residues. The germline V gene has CDR1 LGHDT and CDR2 YNNKEL (reference sequence). The J segment lost 3 bases and the V segment lost 5 bases, leaving 7 bases of the junction unmatched.

This chain connects TRBV6-5 to TRBJ1-6; maybe TRBD1 (5 bases). Per the germline V gene, CDR1 is MNHEY and CDR2 is SVGAGI. The length of the CDR3 is 14 residues. Trimming cost V 9 bases and J 6 bases, with 15 bases left between them. CDR3 sequence: CASNLGGTNSPLHF. In DNA form, the CDR3 reads TGTGCCAGTAACCTCGGGGGGACTAATTCACCCCTCCACTTT.

This rearrangement joins TRBV5-4 to TRBJ2-1; D is possibly TRBD1 (7 bases). There are 14 residues in the CDR3. V was pared by 0 bases and J by 9 bases, with 13 bases between. Per germline, CDR1 SGHNT and CDR2 YYREEE (reference sequence). CDR3 in amino acids: CASSLGQGGSEQFF. The CDR3 DNA follows: TGTGCCAGCAGCTTGGGCCAGGGGGGAAGTGAGCAGTTCTTC.

The genes are TRBV2 and TRBJ1-6, with 7 nucleotides matching TRBD1. This CDR3 spans 12 amino acids. Trimming removed 2 bases from V and 16 bases from J; junction bases left unmatched: 5. Germline values: CDR1 SNHLY, CDR2 FYNNEI. This CDR3 reads CASSERDRILHF. The CDR3 DNA follows: TGTGCCAGCAGTGAAAGGGACAGAATACTCCACTTT.

The chain employs TRBV5-4 and TRBJ1-5; no definite D call. Trimming cost V 4 bases and J 2 bases, with 13 bases left between them. The CDR3 sequence is 15 residues long. CDR1 SGHNT and CDR2 YYREEE come from the germline V gene (reference sequence). The CDR3 coding sequence is TGTGCCAGCAGCCGAGACGGGCAGGGCAATCAGCCCCAGCATTTT. Translation gives CASSRDGQGNQPQHF.

About this clone: At the DNA level, this CDR3 is encoded by other sequences in the same sample as well. The chain recombines TRBV7-9 with TRBJ1-5; D remains unclear. CDR1 and CDR2 from the germline V gene are SEHNR and FQNEAQ (reference sequence). The V end lost 4 bases, the J end lost 3 bases, and 4 bases lay between the germline ends. This CDR3 region has 12 residues. CDR3: CASSYLNQPQHF. DNA of the CDR3: TGTGCCAGCAGCTACCTCAATCAGCCCCAGCATTTT.

This clone appeared a single time. The rearrangement uses TRBV5-1 and TRBJ1-1; a possible D gene is TRBD1 (5 bases). V was trimmed by 1 base and J by 3 bases, leaving 13 bases between them. This CDR3 has 15 residues. Per the germline V gene, CDR1 is SGHRS and CDR2 is YFSETQ. The CDR3 DNA reads TGCGCCAGCAGCTTGAGACCAGGGAGTGACACTGAAGCTTTCTTT. Protein product: CASSLRPGSDTEAFF.

The rearrangement links TRBV28 to TRBJ2-1; 13 positions agree with TRBD2. From germline, CDR1 is MDHEN and CDR2 SYDVKM. This CDR3 has 14 amino acids. V dropped 6 bases and J dropped 7; count of bases not matched to a gene: 3. Here the CDR3 DNA reads TGTGCCAGCAGCAGACTAGCGGGGGGAAATGAGCAGTTCTTC. This codes for CASSRLAGGNEQFF. The full variable domain, in which reference TRBV28 and TRBJ2-1 provide the parts outside the CDR3, is DVKVTQSSRYLVKRTGEKVFLECVQDMDHENMFWYRQDPGLGLRLIYFSYDVKMKEKGDIPEGYSVSREKKERFSLILESASTNQTSMYLCASSRLAGGNEQFFGPGTRLTVL.

V usage is TRBV13 and J usage is TRBJ1-2; D unresolved. V was cut by 1 base and J by 6 bases, with 9 bases left in between. Germline CDR1 is PRHDT and CDR2 is FYEKMQ (reference sequence). The CDR3 has 13 residues. DNA for the CDR3: TGTGCCAGCAGCTTAGAAGGGTGGAATGGCTACACCTTC. Encoded protein: CASSLEGWNGYTF. The variable domain in full, with the rest retrieved from reference TRBV13 and TRBJ1-2, is AAGVIQSPRHLIKEKRETATLKCYPIPRHDTVYWYQQGPGQDPQFLISFYEKMQSDKGSIPDRFSAQQFSDYHSELNMSSLELGDSALYFCASSLEGWNGYTFGSGTRLTVV.

The genes are TRBV7-9 and TRBJ1-2; D perhaps matches TRBD1 (6 bases). Germline V gene lookup returns CDR1 SEHNR and CDR2 FQNEAQ (reference sequence). Trimming took off 6 bases at V and 7 bases at J, with 18 bases between the two ends. The CDR3 length is 14 residues. CDR3 coding DNA: TGTGCCAGCAGGAGGGGGGGACCGACTCTTGGCTACACCTTC. Translated, it gives CASRRGGPTLGYTF.

The gene calls are TRBV6-4 and TRBJ2-2; D is ambiguous. CDR1 and CDR2 from the germline V gene are MRHNA and SNTAGT. Trimming removed 2 bases at V and 5 bases at J, with 6 bases between. The CDR3 has 13 amino acids. The CDR3 bases are TGTGCCAGCAGTGACAGTCCTACCGGGGAGCTGTTTTTT. Its protein product is CASSDSPTGELFF.

The chain has TRBV19 and TRBJ1-2, with D possibly being TRBD1 (6 bases). V was trimmed by 5 bases and J by 1 base, leaving 17 bases between them. CDR3 length: 16 residues. The germline gives CDR1 LNHDA, CDR2 SQIVND (reference sequence). Here the CDR3 DNA reads TGTGCCAGTAGTCACAACCCGTGGACAGATAACTATGGCTACACCTTC. The encoded protein is CASSHNPWTDNYGYTF. Full variable domain (rest looked up from reference TRBV19 and TRBJ1-2): DGGITQSPKYLFRKEGQNVTLSCEQNLNHDAMYWYRQDPGQGLRLIYYSQIVNDFQKGDIAEGYSVSREKKESFPLTVTSAQKNPTAFYLCASSHNPWTDNYGYTFGSGTRLTVV.

As to this clone: At the DNA level, this CDR3 is encoded by other sequences in the same sample as well. V gene TRBV18 combines with J gene TRBJ2-2; 8 nucleotides align to TRBD1. J gave up 2 bases and V 2 bases, and 1 base lay outside the gene matches. Germline V CDR1 and CDR2: KGHSH, LQKENI. The CDR3 runs 15 residues. CDR3 sequence reads: CASSPGTGNTGELFF. CDR3 sequence (DNA): TGTGCCAGCTCACCAGGGACAGGCAACACCGGGGAGCTGTTTTTT.

This chain links TRBV3-1 (or the pseudogene TRBV3-2) with TRBJ2-7; a possible D gene is TRBD1 (5 bases). The CDR3 extends over 12 amino acids. V lost 3 bases, J lost 4 bases, and 7 bases lay in between. Looked up from germline, CDR1 is LGHDT and CDR2 is YNNKEL (reference sequence). The CDR3, as DNA: TGTGCCAGCAGCCACCGACAGTACGAGCAGTACTTC. Translated: CASSHRQYEQYF.

The chain links TRBV28 to TRBJ1-2, with no clear D. Germline CDR1 is MDHEN and CDR2 is SYDVKM. There are 14 residues in the CDR3. V lost 8 bases and J 9 bases, leaving 22 bases between the germline ends. CDR3 region: CASLNPGSLFSYTF. In DNA, the CDR3 is TGTGCCAGCCTCAATCCGGGATCCCTATTTAGCTACACCTTC.

This clone has a count of ten or more. The J gene is TRBJ2-7, the V gene TRBV5-6, with D maybe TRBD1 (5 bases). Germline-derived CDR1 and CDR2 are SGHDT and YYEEEE. The length of the CDR3 is 12 residues. V was cut by 5 bases and J by 2 bases, with 8 bases left in between. The CDR3 DNA reads TGTGCCAGCAGGACAGCAACCTACGAGCAGTACTTC. Protein: CASRTATYEQYF. Using reference TRBV5-6 and TRBJ2-7 for the parts outside the CDR3, the full variable domain is DAGVTQSPTHLIKTRGQQVTLRCSPKSGHDTVSWYQQALGQGPQFIFQYYEEEERQRGNFPDRFSGHQFPNYSSELNVNALLLGDSALYLCASRTATYEQYFGPGTRLTVT.

This chain uses TRBV4-2 with TRBJ2-1, with 8 bases matching TRBD2. CDR3 length: 13 amino acids. Germline V gene lookup returns CDR1 LGHNA and CDR2 YNFKEQ. V was pared by 9 bases and J by 4 bases, with 5 bases of the junction left unmatched. In nucleotides, the CDR3 is TGTGCCAGTCATAGCGGGACATACAATGAGCAGTTCTTC. This codes for CASHSGTYNEQFF.

J is TRBJ2-3 and V is TRBV5-1; D is possibly TRBD1 or TRBD2 (5 bases each). Per the germline V gene, CDR1 is SGHRS and CDR2 is YFSETQ. The CDR3 runs to 16 residues. With 4 bases removed from V and 4 bases from J, the gap between germline ends came to 19 bases. The CDR3 loop is CASSPPGTDGSDTQYF. In DNA, the CDR3 is TGCGCCAGCAGCCCGCCGGGGACGGACGGGTCAGATACGCAGTATTTT.

This clone was observed a few times. The chain is built from TRBV16 and TRBJ2-2; tentative D call: TRBD1 (6 bases). The CDR3 extends over 16 amino acids. Germline V gene data show CDR1 as KGHSY and CDR2 as FQNENV. Trimming shortened V by 0 bases and J by 2 bases, and 10 bases separated the two germline ends. The CDR3 loop is CASSQSGRGNTGELFF. Written as DNA, the CDR3 is TGTGCCAGCAGCCAATCCGGCAGGGGAAACACCGGGGAGCTGTTTTTT.